Listed here are 11 T cell receptor beta chains from one sample, sequenced in a study of OX40 agonist ivuxolimab in advanced cancers. Libraries were prepared by immunoSEQ multiplex PCR; TCRdb keeps only in-frame clonotypes and omits some of them. The sample has approximately 80,000 clones; approximately 85% are singletons. Sequenced material: CD4+ or CD8+ T cells sorted from blood, taken in a trial of the OX40 agonist ivuxolimab. These receptor sequences come from an adult with an advanced solid tumor such as melanoma, head and neck, liver or kidney cancer.

This clone has just one count. The V and J genes are TRBV5-4 and TRBJ2-5; D might be TRBD1 (6 bases). V lost 2 bases and J lost 2, with 10 bases in between. Germline V gene data show CDR1 as SGHNT and CDR2 as YYREEE (reference sequence). This CDR3 region has 14 residues. CDR3 DNA sequence: TGTGCCAGCAGCTTAGGGGGTTTTCAAGAGACCCAGTACTTC. Its protein product is CASSLGGFQETQYF.

This clone has just a few counts. The gene calls are TRBV9 and TRBJ1-3; tentative D call: TRBD1 (6 bases). Per the germline V gene, CDR1 is SGDLS and CDR2 is YYNGEE. The CDR3 extends over 16 amino acids. The V end was cut by 3 bases, the J end by 4 bases, with 17 bases between. The CDR3 DNA reads as TGTGCCAGCAGCGAGCTTTGGGGGCCTGGAGGAAACACCATATATTTT. It encodes CASSELWGPGGNTIYF.

A single count supports this clone. CDR3: CASSPTGAGGNTIYF. CDR3 DNA: TGTGCCAGCTCACCTACAGGGGCTGGTGGAAACACCATATATTTT. The V and J genes are TRBV18 and TRBJ1-3; 7 bases are a match to TRBD1. Germline V gene lookup returns CDR1 KGHSH and CDR2 LQKENI. CDR3 length: 15 amino acids. Germline trimming cut 3 bases from V and 3 bases from J; bases unmatched to any gene: 5.

The chain couples TRBV29-1 to TRBJ1-2; possibly TRBD1 for D (5 bases). V lost 3 bases, J lost 2 bases, and 10 bases lay in between. Germline V gene data show CDR1 as SQVTM and CDR2 as ANQGSEA. CDR3 length: 13 residues. CDR3 DNA: TGCAGCGTTGAGGTAGGGGTGAACTATGGCTACACCTTC. Amino acids: CSVEVGVNYGYTF.

The chain couples TRBV5-6 to TRBJ1-4; D unresolved. This CDR3 is 15 amino acids long. Germline V gene data show CDR1 as SGHDT and CDR2 as YYEEEE. The V gene lost 1 base and the J gene lost 0 bases, with 7 bases spanning the gap. CDR3 bases: TGTGCCAGCAGCTTGCGCACAACAACTAATGAAAAACTGTTTTTT. This sequence encodes CASSLRTTTNEKLFF.

The chain carries TRBV28 and TRBJ2-1; D is uncertain. The CDR3 contains 13 residues. Germline V gene lookup returns CDR1 MDHEN and CDR2 SYDVKM. The V gene lost 6 bases and the J gene lost 7 bases, with 13 bases spanning the gap. The CDR3, as DNA: TGTGCCAGCAGCAGAAATTTATGGAATGAGCAGTTCTTC. Amino acid sequence: CASSRNLWNEQFF.

The genes are TRBV4-3 and TRBJ1-2, with no clear D. This CDR3 contains 12 residues. Per germline, CDR1 LGHNA and CDR2 YSLEER. V dropped 0 bases and J dropped 8 bases, with 7 bases sitting between them. The CDR3 DNA is TGCGCCAGCAGCCAAGATGCAAGAGGCTACACCTTC. This sequence encodes CASSQDARGYTF.

This chain connects TRBV4-1 to TRBJ2-7; D might be TRBD1 (6 bases). The CDR3 covers 15 residues. Germline assignment: CDR1 MGHRA and CDR2 YSYEKL. The V gene lost 1 base and the J gene lost 0 bases, with 10 bases spanning the gap. Here the CDR3 reads CASSQGPGDSYEQYF. The CDR3 bases are TGCGCCAGCAGCCAAGGGCCAGGGGACTCCTACGAGCAGTACTTC.

The chain carries TRBV7-9 and TRBJ2-3, with D perhaps matching TRBD2 (7 bases). Germline V CDR1 and CDR2: SEHNR, FQNEAQ (reference sequence). The CDR3 runs to 15 residues. V dropped 6 bases and J dropped 0 bases, with 13 bases sitting between them. CDR3 sequence: CASRGGEKSTDTQYF. Here the CDR3 DNA reads TGTGCCAGCAGAGGGGGGGAGAAGAGCACAGATACGCAGTATTTT.

The J gene is TRBJ2-3, the V gene TRBV7-3; 11 positions match TRBD2. J lost 5 bases, V lost 2 bases, and 6 bases had no gene match. The CDR3 totals 16 residues. CDR1 and CDR2 (germline): SGHTA, FQGTGA. The DNA for the CDR3 is TGTGCCAGCAGCTTAGTAGCGGGAGGGCCGAAAGATACGCAGTATTTT. Translation gives CASSLVAGGPKDTQYF.

The chain couples TRBV5-4 to TRBJ2-6; D remains ambiguous. The V gene lost 3 bases and the J gene lost 0 bases, with 7 bases spanning the gap. CDR1 and CDR2 (germline): SGHNT, YYREEE (reference sequence). The CDR3 totals 15 residues. The chain's CDR3 is CASSSLRSGANVLTF. Written as DNA, the CDR3 is TGTGCCAGCAGCTCGCTCCGCTCTGGGGCCAACGTCCTGACTTTC.